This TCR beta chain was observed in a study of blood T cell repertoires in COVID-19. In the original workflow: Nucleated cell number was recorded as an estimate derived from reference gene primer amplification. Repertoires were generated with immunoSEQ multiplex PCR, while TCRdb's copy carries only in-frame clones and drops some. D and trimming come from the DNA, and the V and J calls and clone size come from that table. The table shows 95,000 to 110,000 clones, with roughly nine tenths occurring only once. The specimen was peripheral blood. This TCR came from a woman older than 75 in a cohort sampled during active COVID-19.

CDR3 loop: CASSQTGGVQETQYF. The CDR3 bases are TGTGCCAGCAGCCAAACAGGGGGGGTCCAAGAGACCCAGTACTTC. The chain employs TRBV7-3 and TRBJ2-5, with D maybe TRBD1 (8 bases). Germline V gene sequence: CDR1 SGHTA, CDR2 FQGTGA. The length of the CDR3 is 15 residues. V shed 5 bases and J shed 1 base, with 14 bases lying between them.